This T cell receptor beta chain originates from a study of blood T cell repertoires in COVID-19. Everyone who took part was 18 to 89 years old, and they came from 20 to 25 US areas. Grouping used clinical history reported by participants in a survey and questionnaire. A COVID-19 case was met by exposed participants within 2 weeks before study entry. V lost 2 bases, J lost 1 base, and 10 bases lay in between. The CDR3 totals 15 residues. The V gene's germline CDR1 is SGHRS and CDR2 YFSETQ. Sequenced by immunoSEQ multiplex PCR; TCRdb stores in-frame clones only, minus some. The top ten clones hold approximately 4.1% of a sample with some 290,000 clones, more than 90% of them seen once.

The specimen sequenced was PBMCs or T cells enriched from blood (not recorded which). The TCR originated in a woman under 40 who had been exposed to COVID-19. This sequence joins TRBV5-1 and TRBJ1-5, with a tentative D call TRBD1 (5 bases). The CDR3 region is CASSFQGLSNQPQHF. The DNA for the CDR3 is TGCGCCAGCAGCTTCCAGGGACTGAGCAATCAGCCCCAGCATTTT.